Listed below are T cell receptor beta chains from one sample, sequenced in a study of cytomegalovirus exposure and HLA in healthy donors. Method: immunoSEQ multiplex PCR; TCRdb's copy keeps in-frame clones and lacks some. The table records 200,000 or so clones, approximately 82% of them present only once. Sequences were obtained from PBMCs. These receptor sequences come from a woman aged 18 to 35 in good health and CMV-seropositive. Each CDR3 is given with its conserved first and last residue. The D gene is left open where the match is weak. Rows give clone size only sometimes, using once, few, many, or a class for an expanded clone.

j_gene: TRBJ2-3
abundance: .
v_gene: TRBV9
d_gene: TRBD2
CDR3aa: CASSVWSGGSTDTQYF
CDR3nt: TGTGCCAGCAGCGTCTGGAGCGGGGGTAGCACAGATACGCAGTATTTT

j_gene: TRBJ2-1
abundance: .
v_gene: TRBV11-3
d_gene: TRBD2
CDR3aa: CASSGGLAAGDEQFF
CDR3nt: TGTGCCAGCAGCGGGGGACTAGCGGCCGGAGATGAGCAGTTCTTC

j_gene: TRBJ1-3
abundance: .
v_gene: TRBV9
d_gene: TRBD1
CDR3aa: CASSVGVGQGSGNTIYF
CDR3nt: TGTGCCAGCAGCGTAGGAGTAGGACAGGGGTCCGGAAACACCATATATTTT

j_gene: TRBJ2-5
abundance: .
v_gene: TRBV5-1
d_gene: .
CDR3aa: CASSLEGGPWETQYF
CDR3nt: TGCGCCAGCAGCTTGGAGGGGGGGCCTTGGGAGACCCAGTACTTC

j_gene: TRBJ1-6
abundance: .
v_gene: TRBV5-4
d_gene: TRBD1
CDR3aa: CASSAGTGGASWLPLHF
CDR3nt: TGTGCCAGCAGCGCCGGGACAGGGGGCGCTTCTTGGTTACCCCTCCACTTT

j_gene: TRBJ2-6
abundance: few
v_gene: TRBV30
d_gene: TRBD1
CDR3aa: CAWSSTSTGLHSGANGLTF
CDR3nt: TGTGCCTGGAGTTCCACGTCGACAGGGCTTCACTCTGGGGCCAACGGCCTGACTTTC

j_gene: TRBJ2-2
abundance: .
v_gene: TRBV5-6
d_gene: TRBD1
CDR3aa: CASSGRWGPGTGGTGELFF
CDR3nt: TGTGCCAGCAGCGGCCGATGGGGCCCAGGGACAGGGGGGACCGGGGAGCTGTTTTTT

j_gene: TRBJ1-2
abundance: .
v_gene: TRBV6-1
d_gene: TRBD1
CDR3aa: CASRATGPFDYGYTF
CDR3nt: TGTGCCAGCAGAGCGACAGGGCCGTTCGACTATGGCTACACCTTC

j_gene: TRBJ1-5
abundance: .
v_gene: TRBV18
d_gene: TRBD1
CDR3aa: CASSPPQGQGIQPQHF
CDR3nt: TGTGCCAGCTCACCGCCTCAGGGACAGGGGATTCAGCCCCAGCATTTT

j_gene: TRBJ2-3
abundance: .
v_gene: TRBV10-3
d_gene: .
CDR3aa: CAISAQGDTQYF
CDR3nt: TGTGCCATCAGTGCACAGGGAGATACGCAGTATTTT

j_gene: TRBJ2-1
abundance: .
v_gene: TRBV5-4
d_gene: TRBD1
CDR3aa: CASSARQGPYNEQFF
CDR3nt: TGTGCCAGCAGCGCCCGACAGGGGCCCTACAATGAGCAGTTCTTC

j_gene: TRBJ2-2
abundance: .
v_gene: TRBV11-2
d_gene: .
CDR3aa: CASSSRTRVNTGELFF
CDR3nt: TGTGCCAGCAGCTCTCGGACAAGGGTGAACACCGGGGAGCTGTTTTTT

j_gene: TRBJ2-2
abundance: .
v_gene: TRBV5-1
d_gene: TRBD2
CDR3aa: CASSSTTSGGRIGELFF
CDR3nt: TGCGCCAGCAGCTCCACGACTAGCGGGGGCAGGATCGGGGAGCTGTTTTTT

j_gene: TRBJ1-6
abundance: .
v_gene: TRBV21-1
d_gene: .
CDR3aa: CASSKERQTYNSPLHF
CDR3nt: TGTGCCAGCAGCAAAGAGAGACAGACGTATAATTCACCCCTCCACTTT

j_gene: TRBJ1-2
abundance: .
v_gene: TRBV4-1
d_gene: .
CDR3aa: CASRALGGTNYGYTF
CDR3nt: TGCGCCAGCAGGGCTCTTGGGGGGACCAACTATGGCTACACCTTC

j_gene: TRBJ2-1
abundance: .
v_gene: TRBV14
d_gene: .
CDR3aa: CASSPQNLLGNEQFF
CDR3nt: TGTGCCAGCAGCCCACAAAACCTCCTAGGCAATGAGCAGTTCTTC

j_gene: TRBJ1-3
abundance: .
v_gene: TRBV9
d_gene: .
CDR3aa: CASSGPKSRGRGISGNTIYF
CDR3nt: TGTGCCAGCAGCGGACCGAAATCCCGAGGCAGGGGAATCTCTGGAAACACCATATATTTT

j_gene: TRBJ1-5
abundance: .
v_gene: TRBV30
d_gene: .
CDR3aa: CAWTSGQGQPQHF
CDR3nt: TGTGCCTGGACCTCGGGCCAGGGGCAGCCCCAGCATTTT

j_gene: TRBJ1-1
abundance: .
v_gene: TRBV5-1
d_gene: .
CDR3aa: CASRPTVGGLNTEAFF
CDR3nt: TGCGCCAGCAGACCGACAGTCGGGGGGCTGAACACTGAAGCTTTCTTT

j_gene: TRBJ1-1
abundance: .
v_gene: TRBV6-1
d_gene: .
CDR3aa: CASRAAQGSNTEAFF
CDR3nt: TGTGCCAGCAGGGCAGCACAGGGTTCGAACACTGAAGCTTTCTTT

j_gene: TRBJ2-3
abundance: .
v_gene: TRBV5-4
d_gene: TRBD2
CDR3aa: CASSLLIAGVDTQYF
CDR3nt: TGTGCCAGCAGCTTGCTGATAGCGGGGGTAGATACGCAGTATTTT

j_gene: TRBJ2-5
abundance: few
v_gene: TRBV18
d_gene: .
CDR3aa: CASSPGGGETQYF
CDR3nt: TGTGCCAGCTCACCAGGGGGCGGTGAGACCCAGTACTTC

j_gene: TRBJ2-7
abundance: .
v_gene: TRBV2
d_gene: .
CDR3aa: CASSRGIYYEQYF
CDR3nt: TGTGCCAGCAGTCGGGGTATATACTACGAGCAGTACTTC

j_gene: TRBJ2-3
abundance: .
v_gene: TRBV29-1
d_gene: .
CDR3aa: CSVELAAVTDTQYF
CDR3nt: TGCAGCGTTGAGCTGGCCGCTGTCACAGATACGCAGTATTTT